One and the same sample provided the 32 T cell receptor beta chains below, sequenced in a study of control samples from healthy donors and cancer patients. Clones were read by immunoSEQ multiplex PCR, and TCRdb kept only the in-frame ones, dropping some. The record lists under 200,000 clones, of which the ten most abundant hold about 2.2%. Material: blood. These receptor sequences come from a woman aged 30 to 39 in good health.

CDR3 coding DNA: TGTGCCAGCAGCCCAGGCGGCTCCTACGAGCAGTACTTC. Protein: CASSPGGSYEQYF. V gene TRBV11-3 combines with J gene TRBJ2-7; D gene uncertain. Trimming left V 5 bases short and J 0 bases short, with 8 bases between. Germline V gene lookup returns CDR1 SGHNT and CDR2 YENEEA. CDR3 length: 13 residues.

The gene calls are TRBV6-6 and TRBJ2-1; the match to TRBD2 covers 7 bases. Trimming took 6 bases from V and 8 from J; bases not matched to a gene: 13. Germline CDR1 MNHNY, CDR2 SVGAGI (reference sequence). CDR3 size: 15 residues. In nucleotides, the CDR3 is TGTGCCAGCAGCCAGACTCATACGGGAGGATATGAGCAGTTCTTC. Amino acid sequence: CASSQTHTGGYEQFF.

The CDR3 nucleotides are TGTGCCAGCACCCCCTCGGCCCCGGACAGGAACACTGAAGCTTTCTTT. The encoded protein is CASTPSAPDRNTEAFF. This rearrangement joins TRBV7-9 to TRBJ1-1; tentative D call: TRBD1 (6 bases). V lost 7 bases to trimming and J lost 1 base, with 19 bases between them. Germline V gives CDR1 SEHNR, CDR2 FQNEAQ (reference sequence). The CDR3 has 16 amino acids.

The chain combines TRBV20-1 with TRBJ1-3; D uncertain. This CDR3 region has 11 residues. V was trimmed by 7 bases and J by 7 bases, leaving 11 bases between them. The V gene's germline CDR1 is DFQATT and CDR2 SNEGSKA (reference sequence). The chain's CDR3 is CSVWETNTIYF. CDR3 in DNA: TGCAGTGTCTGGGAGACCAACACCATATATTTT.

This chain links TRBV6-1 with TRBJ1-2; the D is unclear. The germline V gene encodes CDR1 MNHNS and CDR2 SASEGT. The CDR3 has 13 residues. V was clipped by 3 bases and J by 8 bases, with 13 bases between them. Here the CDR3 reads CASSDGRRRGYTF. The CDR3 coding sequence is TGTGCCAGCAGTGACGGCAGGAGGCGAGGCTACACCTTC.

The chain has TRBV6-5 and TRBJ1-1; TRBD1 might be the D (6 bases). Per the germline V gene, CDR1 is MNHEY and CDR2 is SVGAGI. Trimming took 0 bases from V and 4 from J, leaving 15 bases between them. The CDR3 totals 16 residues. This chain's CDR3 is CASSYSEGEIVTEAFF. CDR3 sequence (DNA): TGTGCCAGCAGTTACTCTGAGGGGGAAATCGTCACTGAAGCTTTCTTT.

The chain combines TRBV4-1 with TRBJ1-4; perhaps TRBD1 as D (5 bases). The V gene lost 3 bases and the J gene lost 5 bases, with 16 bases spanning the gap. Per the germline V gene, CDR1 is MGHRA and CDR2 is YSYEKL. The CDR3 covers 16 residues. The CDR3 DNA sequence: TGCGCCAGCAGCCATTTAAAGGGGAAGGAAAATGAAAAACTGTTTTTT. It codes for CASSHLKGKENEKLFF.

As concerns this clone: At one of its ends the junction is not consistent with the germline gene, which may arise from a read error. The chain combines TRBV4-2 with TRBJ1-2; D unresolved. The CDR3 runs 17 residues. The germline gives CDR1 LGHNA, CDR2 YNFKEQ. This CDR3 reads CASSQETLRADSYGYTF. For the CDR3, the DNA is TGTGCCAGCAGCCAAGAGACGCTAAGGGCAGACTCCTATGGCTACACTTTC.

This sequence joins TRBV5-4 and TRBJ2-2; D is perhaps TRBD1 (6 bases). Per the germline V gene, CDR1 is SGHNT and CDR2 is YYREEE (reference sequence). The V gene lost 1 base and the J gene lost 5 bases, with 15 bases spanning the gap. This CDR3 comprises 16 residues. CDR3 protein: CASSLFGQTMTGELFF. The CDR3 DNA follows: TGTGCCAGCAGCTTGTTTGGACAGACAATGACCGGGGAGCTGTTTTTT.

This chain joins TRBV24-1 and TRBJ2-7; no clear D gene. This CDR3 region has 13 residues. Trimming cost V 6 bases and J 0 bases, with 8 bases left between them. Germline V gene sequence: CDR1 KGHDR, CDR2 SFDVKD. The CDR3 nucleotides read TGTGCCACCAGTAGTGGGGACTCCTACGAGCAGTACTTC. This translates into CATSSGDSYEQYF.

The chain carries TRBV18 and TRBJ2-3; 8 nucleotides line up with TRBD2. With 3 bases clipped from V and 5 bases from J, the junction kept 7 bases outside the gene matches. Germline-derived CDR1 and CDR2 are KGHSH and LQKENI. CDR3 size: 15 residues. CDR3 DNA sequence: TGTGCCAGCTCACCCCAGCGGGGGCAGGGAGATACGCAGTATTTT. Translating gives CASSPQRGQGDTQYF.

The rearrangement uses TRBV5-1 and TRBJ1-1; D remains ambiguous. The length of the CDR3 is 14 residues. V was trimmed by 3 bases and J by 4 bases, leaving 13 bases between them. Germline CDR1 is SGHRS and CDR2 is YFSETQ. CDR3 nucleotide sequence: TGCGCCAGCAGCTCTGGGTGGGAAGGCACTGAAGCTTTCTTT. Protein product: CASSSGWEGTEAFF. The whole variable domain, remainder taken from reference TRBV5-1 and TRBJ1-1, is KAGVTQTPRYLIKTRGQQVTLSCSPISGHRSVSWYQQTPGQGLQFLFEYFSETQRNKGNFPGRFSGRQFSNSRSEMNVSTLELGDSALYLCASSSGWEGTEAFFGQGTRLTVV.

The rearrangement uses TRBV28 and TRBJ1-6, with a tentative D call TRBD1 (6 bases). Germline CDR1 reads MDHEN; CDR2 reads SYDVKM. The CDR3 length is 16 residues. V lost 2 bases, J lost 7 bases, and 15 bases lay in between. The CDR3 protein is CASSLVAGVSNSPLHF. The CDR3 DNA follows: TGTGCCAGCAGTTTAGTGGCAGGGGTCTCGAATTCACCCCTCCACTTT. Combining the CDR3 with reference TRBV28 and TRBJ1-6 gives the whole variable domain DVKVTQSSRYLVKRTGEKVFLECVQDMDHENMFWYRQDPGLGLRLIYFSYDVKMKEKGDIPEGYSVSREKKERFSLILESASTNQTSMYLCASSLVAGVSNSPLHFGNGTRLTVT.

The chain recombines TRBV13 with TRBJ1-2; 7 positions agree with TRBD1. Unmatched junction bases numbered 11, after V lost 1 base and J lost 6 bases. This CDR3 spans 16 amino acids. Germline V CDR1 and CDR2: PRHDT, FYEKMQ (reference sequence). This CDR3 reads CASSLDDQGGAHGYTF. DNA for the CDR3: TGTGCCAGCAGCTTAGACGACCAGGGGGGCGCCCATGGCTACACCTTC.

The V call is TRBV7-9, the J call TRBJ1-2; unclear D gene. The V end was cut by 1 base, the J end by 4 bases, with 10 bases between. This CDR3 region has 14 residues. Looked up from germline, CDR1 is SEHNR and CDR2 is FQNEAQ (reference sequence). The CDR3 sequence: CASSLGATLYGYTF. CDR3 in DNA: TGTGCCAGCAGCTTAGGGGCGACACTCTATGGCTACACCTTC. Complete variable domain (other parts from reference TRBV7-9 and TRBJ1-2): DTGVSQNPRHKITKRGQNVTFRCDPISEHNRLYWYRQTLGQGPEFLTYFQNEAQLEKSRLLSDRFSAERPKGSFSTLEIQRTEQGDSAMYLCASSLGATLYGYTFGSGTRLTVV.

CDR3 sequence reads: CASSYSILARGTEAFF. The DNA of the CDR3 is TGTGCCAGCAGTTACTCGATCCTCGCCAGGGGCACTGAAGCTTTCTTT. The J gene is TRBJ1-1, the V gene TRBV6-5; weak D call: TRBD1 (6 bases). The CDR3 is 16 amino acids. CDR1 is MNHEY and CDR2 is SVGAGI in the germline V gene. V lost 0 bases and J 4 bases, leaving 15 bases between the germline ends.

The J gene is TRBJ2-5, the V gene TRBV7-9; D remains ambiguous. Germline V gene lookup returns CDR1 SEHNR and CDR2 FQNEAQ (reference sequence). V was trimmed by 5 bases and J by 3 bases, leaving 13 bases between them. This CDR3 contains 14 residues. The CDR3 nucleotides read TGTGCCAGCAGCACGATGGGTCTTAAAGAGACCCAGTACTTC. Translating gives CASSTMGLKETQYF.

CDR3 loop: CASSETGGYGYTF. Written as DNA, the CDR3 is TGTGCCAGCAGCGAAACAGGGGGCTATGGCTACACCTTC. V gene TRBV5-5 combines with J gene TRBJ1-2; 8 bases line up with TRBD1. This CDR3 is built from 13 residues. Germline V lookup: CDR1 SGHKS, CDR2 YYEKEE (reference sequence). With 4 bases clipped from V and 4 bases from J, the junction kept 3 bases outside the gene matches. Based on the CDR3 plus reference TRBV5-5 and TRBJ1-2, the full variable domain is DAGVTQSPTHLIKTRGQQVTLRCSPISGHKSVSWYQQVLGQGPQFIFQYYEKEERGRGNFPDRFSARQFPNYSSELNVNALLLGDSALYLCASSETGGYGYTFGSGTRLTVV.

This chain uses TRBV5-4 with TRBJ1-2; TRBD1 matches at 9 bases. The trim removed 5 bases at V and 7 bases at J, leaving 9 bases unmatched. This CDR3 has 14 residues. Germline CDR1 and CDR2: SGHNT and YYREEE (reference sequence). In nucleotides, the CDR3 is TGTGCCAGCAGTAACGGACAGGGGACGTTTGGCTACACCTTC. Protein product: CASSNGQGTFGYTF.

The chain recombines TRBV5-4 with TRBJ2-2; 12 bases agree with TRBD2. This CDR3 region has 15 residues. V dropped 0 bases and J dropped 8; count of bases not matched to a gene: 2. CDR1 is SGHNT, CDR2 YYREEE, per germline (reference sequence). The CDR3 sequence: CASSLASGGDGELFF. The CDR3 DNA follows: TGTGCCAGCAGCTTGGCTAGCGGGGGGGATGGGGAGCTGTTTTTT.

The chain uses TRBV7-6 and TRBJ2-1; the D gene is possibly TRBD1 (6 bases). Germline CDR1 and CDR2: SGHVS and FNYEAQ. V gave up 4 bases and J gave up 7 bases, with 20 bases separating them. This CDR3 has 16 amino acids. CDR3 region: CASSSPPLQGRNEQFF. Here the CDR3 DNA reads TGTGCCAGCAGCTCCCCCCCCTTACAGGGCAGGAATGAGCAGTTCTTC.

The V gene is TRBV5-8, the J gene TRBJ1-5; the D is unclear. The V end was cut by 1 base, the J end by 3 bases, with 5 bases between. The CDR3 length is 13 residues. CDR1 and CDR2 from the germline V gene are SGHTS and YDEGEE. Here the CDR3 reads CASSLRSNQPQHF. CDR3 in DNA: TGTGCCAGCAGCTTGAGATCCAATCAGCCCCAGCATTTT.

This chain connects TRBV25-1 to TRBJ1-2; the D gene is possibly TRBD1 (6 bases). The CDR3 runs 13 residues. Germline lookup yields CDR1 MGHDK and CDR2 SYGVNS. Trimming took off 4 bases at V and 3 bases at J, with 9 bases between the two ends. CDR3 in DNA: TGTGCCAGCAGTGGGGGGGCAGACTATGGCTACACCTTC. It specifies CASSGGADYGYTF.

The V and J genes are TRBV4-1 and TRBJ1-5; D is ambiguous. V lost 4 bases and J 2 bases, leaving 12 bases between the germline ends. The CDR3 loop spans 15 amino acids. CDR1 MGHRA and CDR2 YSYEKL come from the germline V gene. This chain's CDR3 is CASSLWAGGNQPQHF. The CDR3 bases are TGCGCCAGCAGCCTCTGGGCCGGGGGCAATCAGCCCCAGCATTTT.

The V and J genes are TRBV30 and TRBJ1-6, with D uncertain. The CDR3 runs 13 residues. The V gene's germline CDR1 is GTSNPN and CDR2 SVGIG (reference sequence). V lost 7 bases to trimming and J lost 7 bases, with 14 bases between them. The CDR3 is CASSWSFNSPLHF. The CDR3 nucleotides are TGTGCCTCCTCGTGGTCCTTCAATTCACCCCTCCACTTT.

The chain combines TRBV28 with TRBJ1-2; no firm D call. Trimming took 3 bases from V and 3 from J, leaving 8 bases between them. The CDR3 has 13 residues. The germline CDR1 and CDR2 sequences are MDHEN and SYDVKM. The CDR3 reads CASSFLADYGYTF. CDR3 coding DNA: TGTGCCAGCAGTTTCCTCGCGGACTATGGCTACACCTTC.

V is TRBV19 and J is TRBJ1-1; no reliable D call. The CDR3 is 12 amino acids. Germline V gene data show CDR1 as LNHDA and CDR2 as SQIVND (reference sequence). V was cut by 8 bases and J by 0 bases, with 7 bases left in between. The CDR3 region is CASLSLNTEAFF. CDR3 coding DNA: TGTGCCAGTCTTTCCCTGAACACTGAAGCTTTCTTT.

V gene TRBV2 combines with J gene TRBJ1-1; no definite D call. Trimming cost V 6 bases and J 5 bases, with 13 bases left between them. This CDR3 region has 13 residues. CDR1 is SNHLY and CDR2 is FYNNEI in the germline V gene. CDR3 coding DNA: TGTGCCAGCAGACAGAGTTCGGTGACTGAAGCTTTCTTT. Its protein is CASRQSSVTEAFF.

The chain combines TRBV11-2 with TRBJ1-1; D call uncertain. This CDR3 comprises 13 residues. CDR1 and CDR2 from the germline V gene are SGHAT and FQNNGV. The V gene lost 1 base and the J gene lost 6 bases, with 9 bases spanning the gap. CDR3 sequence: CASSLAPISEAFF. CDR3 DNA: TGTGCCAGCAGCTTAGCCCCCATATCTGAAGCTTTCTTT.

As for this clone: Relative to the germline gene, one junction end is altered; a read error may explain this. The chain employs TRBV7-7 and TRBJ2-5; D not certain. Germline V gene lookup returns CDR1 SSHAT and CDR2 FNYEAQ (reference sequence). This CDR3 comprises 14 residues. CDR3 region: CASSPGHSRETQYF. The CDR3 DNA is TGTGCTAGCAGCCCGGGCCATAGCAGAGAGACCCAGTACTTC.

As DNA, the CDR3 is TGTGCCAGCAGCCCCCAGCAGGGTATACTTTCGGGCTACGAGCAGTACTTC. Amino acid sequence: CASSPQQGILSGYEQYF. The V call is TRBV28, the J call TRBJ2-7; the D gene is possibly TRBD1 (5 bases). This CDR3 is built from 17 residues. The V end was cut by 6 bases, the J end by 3 bases, with 24 bases between. The germline gives CDR1 MDHEN, CDR2 SYDVKM.

The gene calls are TRBV2 and TRBJ2-1; no reliable D call. This CDR3 has 13 amino acids. Trimming removed 6 bases at V and 4 bases at J, with 10 bases between. Germline V gives CDR1 SNHLY, CDR2 FYNNEI. DNA of the CDR3: TGTGCCAGCAGGATCGACTCATACAATGAGCAGTTCTTC. It yields the protein CASRIDSYNEQFF.